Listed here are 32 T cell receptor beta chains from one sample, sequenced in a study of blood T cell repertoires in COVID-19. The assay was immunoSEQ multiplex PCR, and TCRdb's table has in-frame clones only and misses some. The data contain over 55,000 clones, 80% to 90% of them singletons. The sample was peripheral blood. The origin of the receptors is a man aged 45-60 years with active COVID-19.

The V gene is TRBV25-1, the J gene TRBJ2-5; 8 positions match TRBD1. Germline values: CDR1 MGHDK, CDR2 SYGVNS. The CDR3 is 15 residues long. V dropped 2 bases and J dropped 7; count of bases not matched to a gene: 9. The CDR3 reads CASSERGRGRGTQYF. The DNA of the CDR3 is TGTGCCAGCAGTGAACGTGGCAGGGGGCGAGGGACCCAGTACTTC.

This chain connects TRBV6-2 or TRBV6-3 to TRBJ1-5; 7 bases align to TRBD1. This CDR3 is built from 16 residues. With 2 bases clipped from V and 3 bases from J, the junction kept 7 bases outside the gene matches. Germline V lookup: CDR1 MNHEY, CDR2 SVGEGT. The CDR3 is CASSYPQGDSNQPQHF. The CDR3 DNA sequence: TGTGCCAGCAGTTACCCTCAGGGGGATTCCAATCAGCCCCAGCATTTT.

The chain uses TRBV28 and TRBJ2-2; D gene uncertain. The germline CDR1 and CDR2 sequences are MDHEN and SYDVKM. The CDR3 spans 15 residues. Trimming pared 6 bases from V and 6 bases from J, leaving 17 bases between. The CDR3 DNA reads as TGTGCCAGCAGACGCGCCTCCTCTCGGGCCGGGGAGCTGTTTTTT. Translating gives CASRRASSRAGELFF.

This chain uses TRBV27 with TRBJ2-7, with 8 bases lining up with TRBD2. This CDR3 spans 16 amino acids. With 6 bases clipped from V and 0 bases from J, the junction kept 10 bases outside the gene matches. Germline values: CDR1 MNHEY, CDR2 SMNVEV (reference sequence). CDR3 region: CASSPGGGDHSYEQYF. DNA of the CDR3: TGTGCCAGCAGCCCGGGAGGGGGAGATCACTCCTACGAGCAGTACTTC.

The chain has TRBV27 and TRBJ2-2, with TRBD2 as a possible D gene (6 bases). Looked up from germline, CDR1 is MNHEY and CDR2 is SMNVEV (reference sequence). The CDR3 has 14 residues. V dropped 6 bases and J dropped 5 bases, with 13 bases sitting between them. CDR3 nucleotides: TGTGCCAGCAGACCGGGACTTCAAACCGGGGAGCTGTTTTTT. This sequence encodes CASRPGLQTGELFF.

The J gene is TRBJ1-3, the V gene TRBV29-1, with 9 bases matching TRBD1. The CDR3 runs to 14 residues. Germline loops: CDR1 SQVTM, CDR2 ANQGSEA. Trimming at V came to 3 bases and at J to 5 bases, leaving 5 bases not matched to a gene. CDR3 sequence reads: CSVEETGGRNTIYF. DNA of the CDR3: TGCAGCGTTGAGGAGACAGGGGGAAGAAACACCATATATTTT.

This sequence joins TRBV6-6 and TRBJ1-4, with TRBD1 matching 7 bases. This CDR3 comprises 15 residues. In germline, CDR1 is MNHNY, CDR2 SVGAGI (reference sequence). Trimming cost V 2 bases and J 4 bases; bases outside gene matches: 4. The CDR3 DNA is TGTGCCAGCAGTTACGGGGACAGAAGTAATGAAAAACTGTTTTTT. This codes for CASSYGDRSNEKLFF.

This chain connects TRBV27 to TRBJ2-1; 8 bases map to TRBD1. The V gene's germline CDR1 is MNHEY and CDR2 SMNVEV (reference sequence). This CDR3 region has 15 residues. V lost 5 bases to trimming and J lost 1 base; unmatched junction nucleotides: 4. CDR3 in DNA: TGTGCCAGCAGTGGACAGGGACTTTCCTACAATGAGCAGTTCTTC. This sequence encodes CASSGQGLSYNEQFF.

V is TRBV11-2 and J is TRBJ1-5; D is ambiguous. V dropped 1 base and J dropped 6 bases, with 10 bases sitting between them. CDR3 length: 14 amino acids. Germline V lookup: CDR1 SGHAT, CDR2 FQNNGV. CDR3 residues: CASSLAGYGQPQHF. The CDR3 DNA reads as TGTGCCAGCAGCTTAGCAGGTTACGGTCAGCCCCAGCATTTT.

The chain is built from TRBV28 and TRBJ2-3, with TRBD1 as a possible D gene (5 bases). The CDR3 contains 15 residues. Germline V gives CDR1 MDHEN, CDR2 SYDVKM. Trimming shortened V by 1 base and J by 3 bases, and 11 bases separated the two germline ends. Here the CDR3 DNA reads TGTGCCAGCAGTTTATTAGGGCAGGGTACAGATACGCAGTATTTT. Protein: CASSLLGQGTDTQYF.

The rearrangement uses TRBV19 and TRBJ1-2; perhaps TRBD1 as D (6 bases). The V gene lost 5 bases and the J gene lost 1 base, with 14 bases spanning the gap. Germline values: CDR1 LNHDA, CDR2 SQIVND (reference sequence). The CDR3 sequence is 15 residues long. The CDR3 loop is CASSSGGRGNYGYTF. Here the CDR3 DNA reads TGTGCCAGTAGTTCTGGGGGCAGGGGTAACTATGGCTACACCTTC. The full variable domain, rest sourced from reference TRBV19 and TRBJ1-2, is DGGITQSPKYLFRKEGQNVTLSCEQNLNHDAMYWYRQDPGQGLRLIYYSQIVNDFQKGDIAEGYSVSREKKESFPLTVTSAQKNPTAFYLCASSSGGRGNYGYTFGSGTRLTVV.

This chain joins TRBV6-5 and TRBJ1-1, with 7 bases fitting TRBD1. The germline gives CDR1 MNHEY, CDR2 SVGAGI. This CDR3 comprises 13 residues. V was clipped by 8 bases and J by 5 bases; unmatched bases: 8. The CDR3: CASEPNRGTEAFF. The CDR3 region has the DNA TGTGCCAGCGAGCCCAACAGGGGAACTGAAGCTTTCTTT.

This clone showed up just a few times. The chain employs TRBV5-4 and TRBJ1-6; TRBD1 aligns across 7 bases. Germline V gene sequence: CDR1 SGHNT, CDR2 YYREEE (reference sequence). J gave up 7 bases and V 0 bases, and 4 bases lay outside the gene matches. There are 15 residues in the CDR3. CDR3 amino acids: CASSLGTGLNSPLHF. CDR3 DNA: TGTGCCAGCAGCTTGGGGACAGGCCTGAATTCACCCCTCCACTTT.

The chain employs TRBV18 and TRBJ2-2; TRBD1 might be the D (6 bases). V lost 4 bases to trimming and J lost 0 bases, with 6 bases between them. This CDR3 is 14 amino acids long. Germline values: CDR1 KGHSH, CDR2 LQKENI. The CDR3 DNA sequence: TGTGCCAGCTCACAGGGGGCGAACACCGGGGAGCTGTTTTTT. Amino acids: CASSQGANTGELFF. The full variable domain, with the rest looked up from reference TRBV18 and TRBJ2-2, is NAGVMQNPRHLVRRRGQEARLRCSPMKGHSHVYWYRQLPEEGLKFMVYLQKENIIDESGMPKERFSAEFPKEGPSILRIQQVVRGDSAAYFCASSQGANTGELFFGEGSRLTVL.

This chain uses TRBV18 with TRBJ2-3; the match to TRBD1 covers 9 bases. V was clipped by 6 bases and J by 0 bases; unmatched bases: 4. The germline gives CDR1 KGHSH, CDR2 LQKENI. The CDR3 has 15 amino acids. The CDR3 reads CASSPGQGSTDTQYF. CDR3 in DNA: TGTGCCAGCTCGCCGGGACAGGGTAGCACAGATACGCAGTATTTT. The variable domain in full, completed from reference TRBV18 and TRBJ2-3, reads NAGVMQNPRHLVRRRGQEARLRCSPMKGHSHVYWYRQLPEEGLKFMVYLQKENIIDESGMPKERFSAEFPKEGPSILRIQQVVRGDSAAYFCASSPGQGSTDTQYFGPGTRLTVL.

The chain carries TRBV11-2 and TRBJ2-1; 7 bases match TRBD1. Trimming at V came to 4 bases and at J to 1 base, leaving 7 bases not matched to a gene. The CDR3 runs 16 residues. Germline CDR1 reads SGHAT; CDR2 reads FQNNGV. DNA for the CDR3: TGTGCCAGCAGCTCAAGCAGGGGGTCTTCCTACAATGAGCAGTTCTTC. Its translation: CASSSSRGSSYNEQFF.

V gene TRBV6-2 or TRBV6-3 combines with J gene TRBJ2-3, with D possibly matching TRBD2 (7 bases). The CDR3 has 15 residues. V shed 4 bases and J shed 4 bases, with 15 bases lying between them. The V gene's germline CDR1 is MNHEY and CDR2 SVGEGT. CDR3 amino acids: CASSWRGGRADTQYF. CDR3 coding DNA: TGTGCCAGCAGTTGGAGGGGGGGCAGGGCAGATACGCAGTATTTT.

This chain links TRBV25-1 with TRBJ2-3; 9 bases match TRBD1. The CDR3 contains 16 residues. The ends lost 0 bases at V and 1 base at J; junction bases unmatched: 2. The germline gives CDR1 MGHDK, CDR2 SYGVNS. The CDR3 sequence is CASSEYGTGRTDTQYF. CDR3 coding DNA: TGTGCCAGCAGTGAATACGGGACAGGGCGCACAGATACGCAGTATTTT.

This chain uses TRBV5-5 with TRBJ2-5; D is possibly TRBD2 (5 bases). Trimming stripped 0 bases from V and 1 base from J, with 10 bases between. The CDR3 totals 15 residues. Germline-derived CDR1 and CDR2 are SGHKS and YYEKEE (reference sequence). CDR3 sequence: CASSLVVTTQETQYF. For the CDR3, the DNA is TGTGCCAGCAGCTTGGTAGTGACTACCCAAGAGACCCAGTACTTC.

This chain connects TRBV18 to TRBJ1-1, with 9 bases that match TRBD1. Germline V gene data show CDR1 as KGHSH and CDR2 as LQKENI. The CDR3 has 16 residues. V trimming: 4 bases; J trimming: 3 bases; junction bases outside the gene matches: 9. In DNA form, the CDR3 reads TGTGCCAGCTCACGAGACAGGGGGTTTAAGGACACTGAAGCTTTCTTT. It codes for CASSRDRGFKDTEAFF.

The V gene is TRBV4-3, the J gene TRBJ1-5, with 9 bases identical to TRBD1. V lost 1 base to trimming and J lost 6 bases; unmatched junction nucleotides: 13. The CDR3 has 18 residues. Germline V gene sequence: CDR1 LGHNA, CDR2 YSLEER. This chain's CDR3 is CASSQVWTGERGIQPQHF. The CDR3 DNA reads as TGCGCCAGCAGCCAAGTTTGGACAGGGGAAAGAGGGATTCAGCCCCAGCATTTT.

The CDR3 DNA is TGTGCCAGCAGTTCGGACAGGGCCGGGGAGCTGTTTTTT. Encoded protein: CASSSDRAGELFF. This chain links TRBV27 with TRBJ2-2; 8 bases line up with TRBD1. V trimming: 4 bases; J trimming: 6 bases; junction bases outside the gene matches: 1. This CDR3 contains 13 residues. In germline, CDR1 is MNHEY, CDR2 SMNVEV (reference sequence).

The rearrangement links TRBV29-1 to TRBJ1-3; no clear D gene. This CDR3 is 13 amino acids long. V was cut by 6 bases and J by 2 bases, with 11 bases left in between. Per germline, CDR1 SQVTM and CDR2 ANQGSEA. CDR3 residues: CSVMDWAGNTIYF. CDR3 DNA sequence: TGCAGCGTGATGGACTGGGCTGGAAACACCATATATTTT.

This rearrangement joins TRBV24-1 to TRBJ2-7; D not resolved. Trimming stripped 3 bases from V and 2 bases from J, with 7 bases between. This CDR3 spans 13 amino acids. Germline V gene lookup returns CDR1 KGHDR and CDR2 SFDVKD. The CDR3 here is CATSDNTAYEQYF. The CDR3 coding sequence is TGTGCCACCAGTGATAACACCGCCTACGAGCAGTACTTC.

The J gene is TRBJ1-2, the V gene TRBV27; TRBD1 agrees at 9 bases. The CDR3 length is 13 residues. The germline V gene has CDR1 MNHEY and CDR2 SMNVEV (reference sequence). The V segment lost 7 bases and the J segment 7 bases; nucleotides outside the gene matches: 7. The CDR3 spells CASTTWGQGGYTF. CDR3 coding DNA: TGTGCCAGCACCACTTGGGGACAGGGTGGCTACACCTTC.

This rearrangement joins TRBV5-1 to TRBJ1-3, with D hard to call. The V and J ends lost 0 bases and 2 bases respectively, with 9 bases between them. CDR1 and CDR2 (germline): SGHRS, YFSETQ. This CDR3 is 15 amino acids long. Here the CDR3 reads CASSLDVGAGNTIYF. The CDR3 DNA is TGCGCCAGCAGCTTGGATGTGGGAGCTGGAAACACCATATATTTT.

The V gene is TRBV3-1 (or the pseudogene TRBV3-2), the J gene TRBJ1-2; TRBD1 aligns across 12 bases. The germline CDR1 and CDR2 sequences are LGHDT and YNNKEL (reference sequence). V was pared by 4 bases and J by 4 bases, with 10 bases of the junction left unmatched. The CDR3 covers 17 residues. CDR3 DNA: TGTGCCAGCAGCCTCGGGACAGGGGGCGCCTGGGGCTATGGCTACACCTTC. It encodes CASSLGTGGAWGYGYTF.

This chain's CDR3 is CASSSPISQGTYEQYF. CDR3 DNA: TGTGCCAGCAGTTCGCCCATATCGCAGGGGACCTACGAGCAGTACTTC. This chain joins TRBV27 and TRBJ2-7; D may be TRBD1 (6 bases). Germline assignment: CDR1 MNHEY and CDR2 SMNVEV (reference sequence). Deletions cut 4 bases from V and 2 bases from J, with 18 bases between. The CDR3 runs 16 residues.

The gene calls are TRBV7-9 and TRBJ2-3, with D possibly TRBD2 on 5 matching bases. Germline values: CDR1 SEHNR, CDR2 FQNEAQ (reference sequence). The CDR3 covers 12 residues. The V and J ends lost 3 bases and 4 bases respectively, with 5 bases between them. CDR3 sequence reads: CASSFGADTQYF. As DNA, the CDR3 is TGTGCCAGCAGCTTCGGGGCAGATACGCAGTATTTT.

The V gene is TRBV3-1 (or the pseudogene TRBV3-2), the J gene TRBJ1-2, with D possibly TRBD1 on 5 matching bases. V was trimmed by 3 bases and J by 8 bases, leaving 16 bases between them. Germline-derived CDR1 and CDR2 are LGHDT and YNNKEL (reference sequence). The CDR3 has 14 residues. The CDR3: CASSQGRGSKGYTF. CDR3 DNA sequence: TGTGCCAGCAGCCAGGGAAGGGGTTCTAAAGGCTACACCTTC.

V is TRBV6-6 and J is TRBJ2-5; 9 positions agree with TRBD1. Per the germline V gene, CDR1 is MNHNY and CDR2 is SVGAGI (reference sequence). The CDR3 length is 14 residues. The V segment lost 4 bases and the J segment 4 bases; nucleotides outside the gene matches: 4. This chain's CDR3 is CASSSQGAGETQYF. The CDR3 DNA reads TGTGCCAGCAGTTCACAGGGGGCTGGAGAGACCCAGTACTTC.

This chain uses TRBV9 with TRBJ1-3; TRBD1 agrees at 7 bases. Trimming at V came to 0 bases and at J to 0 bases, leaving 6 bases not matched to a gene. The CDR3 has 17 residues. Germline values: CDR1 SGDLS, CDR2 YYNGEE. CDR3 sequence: CASSVGPGGLSGNTIYF. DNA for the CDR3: TGTGCCAGCAGCGTAGGTCCAGGGGGGCTCTCTGGAAACACCATATATTTT.